This T cell receptor (beta chain) was captured in a study of blood T cell repertoires in COVID-19. Overall study: The analysed material was cDNA or gDNA that came from T cells, B-cell-depleted T cells, or PBMCs.

The length of the CDR3 is 16 residues. Germline V gene data show CDR1 as MDHEN and CDR2 as SYDVKM. The trim removed 6 bases at V and 0 bases at J, leaving 4 bases unmatched. Profiled with immunoSEQ multiplex PCR; TCRdb holds only in-frame clones, not every one. Counted here are approximately 42,000 clones, around three quarters occurring once; the ten biggest clones make up roughly 61%. The rearrangement uses TRBV28 and TRBJ2-4; TRBD1 matches 11 bases. Sequencing was done on a sample of peripheral blood. This receptor was identified in a man older than 75 with acute or convalescent COVID-19. The CDR3 DNA reads as TGTGCCAGCAGATACGGGACAGGGGGAGCCAAAAACATTCAGTACTTC. It encodes CASRYGTGGAKNIQYF.